The 31 T cell receptor beta chains presented below share a single source sample, sequenced in a study of cytomegalovirus exposure and HLA in healthy donors. PCR was performed using 60 Vbeta and 13 Jbeta primers. Method: immunoSEQ multiplex PCR; TCRdb's copy keeps in-frame clones and lacks some. The table lists approximately 190,000 clones, around 80% of them singletons. Sequenced material: PBMCs. The receptor source for this set is a man aged 35-49 years in good health and CMV-seropositive.

The V call is TRBV4-2, the J call TRBJ1-5; TRBD1 matches at 7 bases. CDR1 LGHNA and CDR2 YNFKEQ come from the germline V gene. The CDR3 runs 15 residues. V was pared by 4 bases and J by 5 bases, with 8 bases of the junction left unmatched. CDR3 loop: CASSRDRVGYQPQHF. DNA of the CDR3: TGTGCCAGCAGCCGCGACAGGGTAGGATATCAGCCCCAGCATTTT.

The V and J genes are TRBV4-1 and TRBJ2-7, with 12 bases identical to TRBD2. Trimming removed 4 bases from V and 0 bases from J; junction bases left unmatched: 13. The CDR3 runs 19 residues. The V gene's germline CDR1 is MGHRA and CDR2 YSYEKL. This chain's CDR3 is CASSRLTSGGPNPSYEQYF. The CDR3 nucleotides read TGCGCCAGCAGCCGCCTGACTAGCGGGGGACCAAACCCCTCCTACGAGCAGTACTTC.

The V call is TRBV18, the J call TRBJ1-2, with TRBD1 matching over 8 bases. V gave up 3 bases and J gave up 4 bases; unmatched junction bases: 4. CDR1 is KGHSH, CDR2 LQKENI, per germline. The CDR3 has 14 residues. CDR3 DNA sequence: TGTGCCAGCTCACCGGGACAGGCGATCTATGGCTACACCTTC. This gives the protein CASSPGQAIYGYTF.

The V and J genes are TRBV9 and TRBJ2-2; the D is unclear. Trimming removed 0 bases from V and 3 bases from J, with 6 bases in between. The germline gives CDR1 SGDLS, CDR2 YYNGEE. The CDR3 sequence is 14 residues long. CDR3 region: CASSVGSDTGELFF. For the CDR3, the DNA is TGTGCCAGCAGCGTAGGGTCGGACACCGGGGAGCTGTTTTTT.

A word on this clone: Additional DNA sequences in this sample encode the identical CDR3. The rearrangement joins TRBV9 to TRBJ2-2; no clear D gene. Germline CDR1 reads SGDLS; CDR2 reads YYNGEE. V lost 2 bases and J lost 1, with 6 bases in between. This CDR3 has 14 amino acids. DNA for the CDR3: TGTGCCAGCAGCGTCACGGGGAACACCGGGGAGCTGTTTTTT. Its translation is CASSVTGNTGELFF.

This sequence joins TRBV7-3 and TRBJ1-3, with 7 nucleotides matching TRBD1. This CDR3 has 14 residues. V lost 3 bases, J lost 4 bases, and 3 bases stayed unmatched. In germline, CDR1 is SGHTA, CDR2 FQGTGA. CDR3 residues: CASSLTGQGNTIYF. Here the CDR3 DNA reads TGTGCCAGCAGCTTGACAGGGCAGGGAAACACCATATATTTT. The entire variable domain, with the rest obtained from reference TRBV7-3 and TRBJ1-3, is as follows: GAGVSQTPSNKVTEKGKYVELRCDPISGHTALYWYRQSLGQGPEFLIYFQGTGAADDSGLPNDRFFAVRPEGSVSTLKIQRTERGDSAVYLCASSLTGQGNTIYFGEGSWLTVV.

The chain has TRBV7-9 and TRBJ2-4; TRBD1 matches at 10 bases. V gave up 3 bases and J gave up 8 bases; unmatched junction bases: 4. The CDR3 runs to 14 residues. Germline CDR1 and CDR2: SEHNR and FQNEAQ (reference sequence). The chain's CDR3 is CASSFRTGGDIQYF. Written as DNA, the CDR3 is TGTGCCAGCAGCTTCCGGACAGGGGGGGACATTCAGTACTTC.

The chain recombines TRBV4-3 with TRBJ1-2; 8 bases align to TRBD1. The germline V gene encodes CDR1 LGHNA and CDR2 YSLEER. This CDR3 has 14 residues. The V and J ends lost 4 bases and 4 bases, in that order; junction bases with no gene match: 5. Written as DNA, the CDR3 is TGCGCCAGCAGCCGCTCCGGGACAGGCTATGGCTACACCTTC. Amino acid sequence: CASSRSGTGYGYTF.

This chain connects TRBV30 to TRBJ2-1; TRBD2 might be the D (6 bases). V was pared by 0 bases and J by 3 bases, with 12 bases between. The CDR3 is 15 residues long. Germline V gene sequence: CDR1 GTSNPN, CDR2 SVGIG (reference sequence). CDR3 sequence reads: CAWSVTSSVYNEQFF. CDR3 bases: TGTGCCTGGAGTGTAACTTCTAGCGTCTACAATGAGCAGTTCTTC.

This clone showed up just a few times. The chain employs TRBV5-1 and TRBJ2-5, with 11 bases identical to TRBD2. The DNA end is more similar to TRBJ2-7, so the J call may be wrong. CDR1 is SGHRS, CDR2 YFSETQ, per germline. This CDR3 contains 18 residues. The CDR3 DNA follows: TGCGCCAGCAGCTTGGAACCTAGCGGGGGGCTTTCCTCCTACGAGCAGTACTTC. Amino acid sequence: CASSLEPSGGLSSYEQYF.

Note on this clone: At one of its ends the junction is not consistent with the germline gene, which may arise from a read error. This chain joins TRBV7-9 and TRBJ1-6; 8 bases line up with TRBD1. The CDR3 is made up of 16 amino acids. Germline V gene lookup returns CDR1 SEHNR and CDR2 FQNEAQ (reference sequence). The CDR3, as DNA: TGTTCCAGCAGCTTAGCCAAGACAGGGGAGGGTTCACCCCTCCACTTT. Protein sequence: CSSSLAKTGEGSPLHF. The entire variable domain, with the rest obtained from reference TRBV7-9 and TRBJ1-6, is as follows: DTGVSQNPRHKITKRGQNVTFRCDPISEHNRLYWYRQTLGQGPEFLTYFQNEAQLEKSRLLSDRFSAERPKGSFSTLEIQRTEQGDSAMYLCSSSLAKTGEGSPLHFGNGTRLTVT.

The V gene is TRBV6-5, the J gene TRBJ2-7; 8 bases are a match to TRBD1. The CDR3 is made up of 15 amino acids. The V gene's germline CDR1 is MNHEY and CDR2 SVGAGI. The junction had 4 bases not matched to a gene; V was cut back by 0 bases and J by 3 bases. As DNA, the CDR3 is TGTGCCAGCAGTTACTCGGAGACAGGGGTCTACGAGCAGTACTTC. Its protein product is CASSYSETGVYEQYF.

V gene TRBV18 combines with J gene TRBJ1-1; 12 bases align to TRBD1. This CDR3 contains 17 residues. In germline, CDR1 is KGHSH, CDR2 LQKENI. Losses at the gene ends were 1 base for V and 7 bases for J; bases not matched to a gene: 10. The CDR3 DNA reads as TGTGCCAGCTCACCACTTTTCCCGGGACAGGGGGCCAATGAAGCTTTCTTT. Translated: CASSPLFPGQGANEAFF.

The chain carries TRBV11-2 and TRBJ2-7, with D perhaps TRBD1 (6 bases). The germline V and J ends were trimmed by 6 bases and 3 bases, with 15 bases remaining between them. The CDR3 is 14 amino acids. The germline gives CDR1 SGHAT, CDR2 FQNNGV. This chain's CDR3 is CASRERTVGYEQYF. CDR3 DNA: TGTGCCAGCAGGGAAAGGACAGTGGGCTACGAGCAGTACTTC.

The genes are TRBV7-8 and TRBJ2-2, with D possibly matching TRBD1 (5 bases). V shed 2 bases and J shed 10 bases, with 8 bases lying between them. The CDR3 is made up of 12 amino acids. Germline lookup yields CDR1 SGHVS and CDR2 FQNEAQ. The CDR3 sequence: CASSLKGEELFF. The CDR3 DNA sequence: TGTGCCAGCAGCTTAAAAGGGGAGGAGCTGTTTTTT. The whole variable domain, filled in from reference TRBV7-8 and TRBJ2-2, reads GAGVSQSPRYKVAKRGQDVALRCDPISGHVSLFWYQQALGQGPEFLTYFQNEAQLDKSGLPSDRFFAERPEGSVSTLKIQRTQQEDSAVYLCASSLKGEELFFGEGSRLTVL.

The chain employs TRBV27 and TRBJ1-5; D is unclear. V was shortened by 5 bases and J by 1 base, with 9 bases between the two germline ends. CDR1 is MNHEY and CDR2 is SMNVEV in the germline V gene (reference sequence). The CDR3 loop spans 14 amino acids. Here the CDR3 DNA reads TGTGCCAGCAGTCTCTCCCGGAGCAATCAGCCCCAGCATTTT. Translation: CASSLSRSNQPQHF.

This clone was recorded only once. CDR3 sequence: CASSSPGHRNYGYTF. CDR3 bases: TGTGCCAGCAGCTCCCCGGGACATCGAAACTATGGCTACACCTTC. The chain carries TRBV7-9 and TRBJ1-2; a weak D match, TRBD1 (6 bases). The ends were cut back, 4 bases at V and 2 bases at J, with 14 bases in the middle. Germline loops: CDR1 SEHNR, CDR2 FQNEAQ (reference sequence). This CDR3 region has 15 residues.

A few counts support this clone. At the DNA level, this CDR3 is encoded by other sequences in the same sample as well. V usage is TRBV19 and J usage is TRBJ2-7; D is unresolved. The CDR3 contains 12 residues. From germline, CDR1 is LNHDA and CDR2 SQIVND (reference sequence). The germline V and J ends were trimmed by 2 bases and 4 bases, with 6 bases remaining between them. The CDR3 DNA is TGTGCCAGTAGTATAAATACTTACGAGCAGTACTTC. Translation: CASSINTYEQYF.

The CDR3: CASSQARGNTEAFF. The CDR3 nucleotides read TGCGCCAGCAGCCAAGCCAGGGGGAACACTGAAGCTTTCTTT. The chain joins TRBV4-3 to TRBJ1-1; tentatively, D is TRBD1 (6 bases). The CDR3 loop spans 14 amino acids. Between the trimmed V and J ends, which lost 1 base and 1 base, there was a span of 7 bases. Germline V CDR1 and CDR2: LGHNA, YSLEER.

The chain recombines TRBV7-3 with TRBJ1-2; 7 positions match TRBD1. V lost 3 bases to trimming and J lost 5 bases; unmatched junction nucleotides: 6. Germline assignment: CDR1 SGHTA and CDR2 FQGTGA. This CDR3 has 14 amino acids. In nucleotides, the CDR3 is TGTGCCAGCAGCTTGGGACAGTTAGCATATGGCTACACCTTC. Translating gives CASSLGQLAYGYTF. Full variable domain (outside the CDR3, taken from reference TRBV7-3 and TRBJ1-2): GAGVSQTPSNKVTEKGKYVELRCDPISGHTALYWYRQSLGQGPEFLIYFQGTGAADDSGLPNDRFFAVRPEGSVSTLKIQRTERGDSAVYLCASSLGQLAYGYTFGSGTRLTVV.

The V call is TRBV2, the J call TRBJ1-4; D remains ambiguous. The CDR3 has 14 residues. Germline CDR1 and CDR2: SNHLY and FYNNEI. V dropped 3 bases and J dropped 4 bases, with 9 bases sitting between them. The DNA for the CDR3 is TGTGCCAGCAGTGAGGCGGCCCTTAATGAAAAACTGTTTTTT. It yields the protein CASSEAALNEKLFF.

This clone has just one count. The CDR3 DNA follows: TGTGCCAGCAGTGCGACAGGGGTGCAGACCCAGTACTTC. This translates into CASSATGVQTQYF. The rearrangement links TRBV25-1 to TRBJ2-5, with 8 bases fitting TRBD1. The CDR3 is made up of 13 amino acids. The V segment lost 4 bases and the J segment 6 bases; nucleotides outside the gene matches: 4. The germline V gene encodes CDR1 MGHDK and CDR2 SYGVNS.

This rearrangement joins TRBV6-5 to TRBJ2-5; 10 bases align to TRBD2. CDR1 is MNHEY, CDR2 SVGAGI, per germline. This CDR3 spans 15 amino acids. J was trimmed by 5 bases and V by 4 bases; bases with no gene match: 7. In nucleotides, the CDR3 is TGTGCCAGCAGTTCCTCTAGCGGGGGTGGGGAGACCCAGTACTTC. Encoded protein: CASSSSSGGGETQYF.

This rearrangement joins TRBV4-3 to TRBJ2-3; possible D gene TRBD2, 5 bases. V lost 0 bases to trimming and J lost 0 bases, with 7 bases between them. The CDR3 is 15 amino acids. CDR1 and CDR2 (germline): LGHNA, YSLEER. The CDR3 region is CASSQDRTSTDTQYF. CDR3 sequence (DNA): TGCGCCAGCAGCCAAGATAGGACTAGCACAGATACGCAGTATTTT.

This chain connects TRBV7-2 to TRBJ2-3; 15 nucleotides line up with TRBD2. This CDR3 region has 16 residues. Trimming at V came to 5 bases and at J to 5 bases, leaving 5 bases not matched to a gene. Germline values: CDR1 SGHTA, CDR2 FQGNSA. The CDR3 coding sequence is TGTGCCAGCAGCCTCGGACTAGCGGGGGGGCAAGATACGCAGTATTTT. It codes for CASSLGLAGGQDTQYF.

This chain connects TRBV11-2 to TRBJ2-7, with TRBD2 identical over 9 bases. Germline CDR1 is SGHAT and CDR2 is FQNNGV. V was clipped by 5 bases and J by 0 bases; unmatched bases: 8. The CDR3 consists of 16 residues. The CDR3 nucleotides read TGTGCCAGCAGCACCGTTACTAGCGGGTTCTCCTACGAGCAGTACTTC. Translating gives CASSTVTSGFSYEQYF.

The rearrangement links TRBV7-9 to TRBJ2-3, with a tentative D call TRBD2 (5 bases). Trimming left V 1 base short and J 1 base short, with 12 bases between. The CDR3 runs to 16 residues. Germline CDR1 SEHNR, CDR2 FQNEAQ (reference sequence). This chain's CDR3 is CASSLVSGIGTDTQYF. The CDR3 bases are TGTGCCAGCAGCTTAGTGTCGGGGATCGGCACAGATACGCAGTATTTT. The full variable domain, with the rest looked up from reference TRBV7-9 and TRBJ2-3, is DTGVSQNPRHKITKRGQNVTFRCDPISEHNRLYWYRQTLGQGPEFLTYFQNEAQLEKSRLLSDRFSAERPKGSFSTLEIQRTEQGDSAMYLCASSLVSGIGTDTQYFGPGTRLTVL.

For this clone: Germline and junction disagree at one end, which may indicate a read error. The chain is built from TRBV7-7 and TRBJ2-7, with TRBD1 as a possible D gene (6 bases). Germline-derived CDR1 and CDR2 are SSHAT and FNYEAQ (reference sequence). CDR3 size: 13 residues. DNA for the CDR3: TGTGCTAGCAGCGACAGGCCAGGCTGGGAGCAGTACTTC. The encoded protein is CASSDRPGWEQYF.

The gene calls are TRBV27 and TRBJ1-5; 7 positions agree with TRBD1. Trimming removed 5 bases from V and 4 bases from J; junction bases left unmatched: 2. The CDR3 is 13 residues long. CDR1 is MNHEY and CDR2 is SMNVEV in the germline V gene (reference sequence). The CDR3 DNA sequence: TGTGCCAGCAGTCTGGGACAGAATCAGCCCCAGCATTTT. Amino acids: CASSLGQNQPQHF.

The chain combines TRBV27 with TRBJ1-6; a possible D gene is TRBD1 (6 bases). V was cut by 5 bases and J by 9 bases, with 14 bases left in between. CDR3 length equals 14 residues. Germline CDR1 is MNHEY and CDR2 is SMNVEV (reference sequence). CDR3 residues: CASSLPQGTSPLHF. As DNA, the CDR3 is TGTGCCAGCAGTCTCCCACAGGGAACTTCACCCCTCCACTTT.

The chain has TRBV15 and TRBJ2-1, with D possibly TRBD2 on 7 matching bases. From germline, CDR1 is LNHNV and CDR2 YYDKDF (reference sequence). The V gene lost 1 base and the J gene lost 7 bases, with 14 bases spanning the gap. The CDR3 totals 15 residues. The chain's CDR3 is CATSRGGGGGNEQFF. The CDR3 DNA is TGTGCCACCAGCAGAGGAGGGGGAGGGGGGAATGAGCAGTTCTTC.